The rows below give T cell receptor beta chains drawn from one sample of a study of blood T cells in healthy people across ages. TCRdb re-called the 5' RACE reads with MiXCR, one entry per CDR3 protein. Of 870,000 or so distinct CDR3 sequences listed, 29% are singletons. Specimen: blood. These receptors originate from a woman of 80 years or more in good health. Each CDR3 is given with its conserved first and last residue. Fields, in order: CDR3 DNA, CDR3 protein, V gene, D gene, clone size, J gene. The D gene is left open where the match is weak. Expanded clones are given a class, and other clones once, few, many or no size at all.

CDR3 DNA: TGTGCCAGCAGCCACAGTCTCTCCCTTAACTATGGCTACACCTTC
CDR3 protein: CASSHSLSLNYGYTF
V gene: TRBV6-2/TRBV6-3
D gene: .
clone size: many
J gene: TRBJ1-2

CDR3 DNA: TGCAGTGCTACCCCGACAGGGCGGCAAGGTGAAAAACTGTTTTTT
CDR3 protein: CSATPTGRQGEKLFF
V gene: TRBV20-1
D gene: TRBD1
clone size: few
J gene: TRBJ1-4

CDR3 DNA: TGCAGTGCAGGCGGGGGGCCCACTAGAGAGACCCAGTACTTC
CDR3 protein: CSAGGGPTRETQYF
V gene: TRBV20-1
D gene: TRBD2
clone size: many
J gene: TRBJ2-5

CDR3 DNA: TGTGCCAGCAGCTTAGGGGCGGCTGGGAGCTCCTACGAGCAGTACTTC
CDR3 protein: CASSLGAAGSSYEQYF
V gene: TRBV7-6
D gene: .
clone size: few
J gene: TRBJ2-7

CDR3 DNA: TGTGCCAGCAGTTTTACCCGTGGGGGGAACACCGGGGAGCTGTTTTTT
CDR3 protein: CASSFTRGGNTGELFF
V gene: TRBV12-3/TRBV12-4
D gene: .
clone size: .
J gene: TRBJ2-2

CDR3 DNA: TGTGCCAGCAGCACTCTGCTGTCGCGCGAGCAGTACTTC
CDR3 protein: CASSTLLSREQYF
V gene: TRBV7-6
D gene: .
clone size: .
J gene: TRBJ2-7

CDR3 DNA: TGTGCCAGCAGTCCCCGACTCCACCATGAGCAGTTCTTC
CDR3 protein: CASSPRLHHEQFF
V gene: TRBV12-3/TRBV12-4
D gene: .
clone size: many
J gene: TRBJ2-1

CDR3 DNA: TGTGCCAGCAGTGAGCAGCTACAAGAGACCCAGTACTTC
CDR3 protein: CASSEQLQETQYF
V gene: TRBV2
D gene: .
clone size: many
J gene: TRBJ2-5

CDR3 DNA: TGTGCCAGCCGGAATCTGGGGGGAGTAGATACGCAGTATTTT
CDR3 protein: CASRNLGGVDTQYF
V gene: TRBV27
D gene: .
clone size: .
J gene: TRBJ2-3

CDR3 DNA: TGTGCCAGCAGCCTCCCTCGAGCGGTGCAAGAGACCCAGTACTTC
CDR3 protein: CASSLPRAVQETQYF
V gene: TRBV5-6
D gene: .
clone size: many
J gene: TRBJ2-5

CDR3 DNA: TGTGCCAGCAGTTTAAGCGGTTTAGGCTATGGCTACACCTTC
CDR3 protein: CASSLSGLGYGYTF
V gene: TRBV12-3/TRBV12-4
D gene: .
clone size: many
J gene: TRBJ1-2

CDR3 DNA: TGTGCCAGCAGTTTTCGACCACTGGGGCAGGGGGTCAAAAACATTCAGTACTTC
CDR3 protein: CASSFRPLGQGVKNIQYF
V gene: TRBV12-3/TRBV12-4
D gene: TRBD1
clone size: many
J gene: TRBJ2-4

CDR3 DNA: TGTGCCAGCAGGAGGGGGTACACTGAAGCTTTCTTT
CDR3 protein: CASRRGYTEAFF
V gene: TRBV12-3/TRBV12-4
D gene: .
clone size: few
J gene: TRBJ1-1

CDR3 DNA: TGTGCCATCAGTAACTGGGACTCCAAACACAATGAGCAGTTCTTC
CDR3 protein: CAISNWDSKHNEQFF
V gene: TRBV10-3
D gene: .
clone size: .
J gene: TRBJ2-1

CDR3 DNA: TGCGCCAGCAGCCAAGAGTACCTCGAGGGTTGGGAGACCCAGTACTTC
CDR3 protein: CASSQEYLEGWETQYF
V gene: TRBV4-1
D gene: .
clone size: many
J gene: TRBJ2-5

CDR3 DNA: TGTGCCAGCAGTTCACGGGAAGACGGTACGAATGAGCAGTTCTTC
CDR3 protein: CASSSREDGTNEQFF
V gene: TRBV12-3/TRBV12-4
D gene: .
clone size: many
J gene: TRBJ2-1

CDR3 DNA: TGTGCCCGCAGCCTACTAGCGGGGGGGTCCTACAATGAGCAGTACTTC
CDR3 protein: CARSLLAGGSYNEQYF
V gene: TRBV6-6
D gene: TRBD2
clone size: .
J gene: TRBJ2-5

CDR3 DNA: TGCGCCAGCAGCCTCGCCCCGGACAGGGTGTATGGCTACACCTTC
CDR3 protein: CASSLAPDRVYGYTF
V gene: TRBV5-1
D gene: TRBD1
clone size: few
J gene: TRBJ1-2

CDR3 DNA: TGCGCCAGCAGTGAGATGAGGGATTATGGCTACACCTTC
CDR3 protein: CASSEMRDYGYTF
V gene: TRBV10-1
D gene: .
clone size: once
J gene: TRBJ1-2

CDR3 DNA: TGTGCCAGCAGCCCCACGGGGGTGGGGTTTGAAGCTTTCTTT
CDR3 protein: CASSPTGVGFEAFF
V gene: TRBV7-9
D gene: .
clone size: few
J gene: TRBJ1-1

CDR3 DNA: TGTGCCAGCAGTCCAAGCATAGGGGTAAACTATGGCTACACCTTC
CDR3 protein: CASSPSIGVNYGYTF
V gene: TRBV27
D gene: .
clone size: .
J gene: TRBJ1-2

CDR3 DNA: TGTGCCAGTAGAGCAGGGGGCGGGGTGACCAAAAACATTCAGTACTTC
CDR3 protein: CASRAGGGVTKNIQYF
V gene: TRBV19
D gene: TRBD1
clone size: .
J gene: TRBJ2-4

CDR3 DNA: TGTGCCTGCCCCCCGGGACAGGGGGTCTATGGCTACACCTTC
CDR3 protein: CACPPGQGVYGYTF
V gene: TRBV30
D gene: TRBD1
clone size: .
J gene: TRBJ1-2

CDR3 DNA: TGTGCCAGCAGCCGGTCTAGCGACTACGAGCAGTACTTC
CDR3 protein: CASSRSSDYEQYF
V gene: TRBV12-3/TRBV12-4
D gene: .
clone size: many
J gene: TRBJ2-7

CDR3 DNA: TGCGCCAGCAGCTTGGGGGGCGCGGACACTGAAGCTTTCTTT
CDR3 protein: CASSLGGADTEAFF
V gene: TRBV5-1
D gene: .
clone size: .
J gene: TRBJ1-1

CDR3 DNA: TGTGCCAGCAGCTATCAGCGTGACTATGGCTACACCTTC
CDR3 protein: CASSYQRDYGYTF
V gene: TRBV6-2/TRBV6-3
D gene: .
clone size: many
J gene: TRBJ1-2

CDR3 DNA: TGTGCCAGCAGTTTAGGGGACAGGGACATTCAGTACTTC
CDR3 protein: CASSLGDRDIQYF
V gene: TRBV12-3/TRBV12-4
D gene: TRBD1
clone size: many
J gene: TRBJ2-4

CDR3 DNA: TGCAGTGCTAGGGCTGAGCAGGGGTTGGGTCAGCCCCAGCATTTT
CDR3 protein: CSARAEQGLGQPQHF
V gene: TRBV20-1
D gene: .
clone size: many
J gene: TRBJ1-5

CDR3 DNA: TGTGCCAGCACCTCGCTTCCTGGCAGCGCCGCAACTAATGAAAAACTGTTTTTT
CDR3 protein: CASTSLPGSAATNEKLFF
V gene: TRBV5-5
D gene: .
clone size: many
J gene: TRBJ1-4

CDR3 DNA: TGTGCCAGCAGTTACAATCTGGGGAGGGCAGAAGCTTTCTTT
CDR3 protein: CASSYNLGRAEAFF
V gene: TRBV6-5
D gene: .
clone size: many
J gene: TRBJ1-1

CDR3 DNA: TGTGCCAGCAGCTTATTCGGTGAGCGGTTCTTC
CDR3 protein: CASSLFGERFF
V gene: TRBV7-2
D gene: .
clone size: .
J gene: TRBJ2-1

CDR3 DNA: TGTGCCAGCAGCTCATCACGTTTCGAGCAGTACTTC
CDR3 protein: CASSSSRFEQYF
V gene: TRBV7-2
D gene: .
clone size: .
J gene: TRBJ2-7

CDR3 DNA: TGCAGTGCTCCCCTTGTGGGACAGGGGAACTATGGCTACACCTTC
CDR3 protein: CSAPLVGQGNYGYTF
V gene: TRBV20-1
D gene: TRBD1
clone size: many
J gene: TRBJ1-2

CDR3 DNA: TGTGCCAGCTCTAACCGGGACAGGGATGATGGCTACACCTTC
CDR3 protein: CASSNRDRDDGYTF
V gene: TRBV27
D gene: TRBD1
clone size: many
J gene: TRBJ1-2

CDR3 DNA: TGTGCCAGCAGCTTATCAGGACAGGCACAATTAAACACCTACAATGAGCAGTTCTTC
CDR3 protein: CASSLSGQAQLNTYNEQFF
V gene: TRBV11-2
D gene: TRBD1
clone size: .
J gene: TRBJ2-1

CDR3 DNA: TGCAGCGTTGAAGAGGCGATATCCCGCGACTTC
CDR3 protein: CSVEEAISRDF
V gene: TRBV29-1
D gene: .
clone size: .
J gene: TRBJ2-5

CDR3 DNA: TGTGCCAGCAGCTTCCAGGGACGGCCTAATGAAAAACTGTTTTTT
CDR3 protein: CASSFQGRPNEKLFF
V gene: TRBV11-2
D gene: .
clone size: many
J gene: TRBJ1-4

CDR3 DNA: TGTGCCACCAGTGCTTCTCATCCGGGGCAAGAGACCCAGTACTTC
CDR3 protein: CATSASHPGQETQYF
V gene: TRBV24-1
D gene: .
clone size: many
J gene: TRBJ2-5

CDR3 DNA: TGTGCCAGCCGACCCATCCGCGGACTCGCGGGGGCCAATGCGCAGTTCTTC
CDR3 protein: CASRPIRGLAGANAQFF
V gene: TRBV6-1
D gene: .
clone size: .
J gene: TRBJ2-1

CDR3 DNA: TGTGCCAGCAGCTTAGAGGCAGGGTTGAGCTACGAGCAGTACTTC
CDR3 protein: CASSLEAGLSYEQYF
V gene: TRBV7-2
D gene: .
clone size: many
J gene: TRBJ2-7

CDR3 DNA: TGTGCCAACAGCTTAGAGGGGCTAGCAGGGTGGGAGACCCAGTACTTC
CDR3 protein: CANSLEGLAGWETQYF
V gene: TRBV7-2
D gene: .
clone size: .
J gene: TRBJ2-5

CDR3 DNA: TGTGCCAGCAGCCCACGGCTCCCGGAGAAAGAGACCCAGTACTTC
CDR3 protein: CASSPRLPEKETQYF
V gene: TRBV7-2
D gene: .
clone size: .
J gene: TRBJ2-5

CDR3 DNA: TGTGCCAGTAGTCTCCAGGTAGACACAGATACGCAGTATTTT
CDR3 protein: CASSLQVDTDTQYF
V gene: TRBV19
D gene: .
clone size: .
J gene: TRBJ2-3

CDR3 DNA: TGTGCCAGCAGTTTACCCGGTCGATACGAGCAGTACTTC
CDR3 protein: CASSLPGRYEQYF
V gene: TRBV12-3/TRBV12-4
D gene: .
clone size: many
J gene: TRBJ2-7

CDR3 DNA: TGTGCCAGCAGCATGGGACAGGGAGGGCAAGAGACCCAGTACTTC
CDR3 protein: CASSMGQGGQETQYF
V gene: TRBV11-3
D gene: TRBD1
clone size: .
J gene: TRBJ2-5

CDR3 DNA: TGTGCCATCGCAGGGGGAGGCACAGATACGCAGTATTTT
CDR3 protein: CAIAGGGTDTQYF
V gene: TRBV10-3
D gene: TRBD1
clone size: .
J gene: TRBJ2-3

CDR3 DNA: TGTGCCAACAGCCCAGGGACAATGGCGTCATGGTACTTC
CDR3 protein: CANSPGTMASWYF
V gene: TRBV7-9
D gene: .
clone size: .
J gene: TRBJ2-7

CDR3 DNA: TGCAGTGCTAGTGCCGGGACTAGCACTCCGGGCTCCTACAATGAGCAGTTCTTC
CDR3 protein: CSASAGTSTPGSYNEQFF
V gene: TRBV20-1
D gene: TRBD2
clone size: many
J gene: TRBJ2-1

CDR3 DNA: TGTGCCAGCAGCTTCGGTCAAACCAGGGAAAAACTGTTTTTT
CDR3 protein: CASSFGQTREKLFF
V gene: TRBV7-2
D gene: .
clone size: .
J gene: TRBJ1-4

CDR3 DNA: TGTGCCAGCAGTTCCCGGGACAGCCCCAACCAGGAGACCCTGTACTTC
CDR3 protein: CASSSRDSPNQETLYF
V gene: TRBV12-3/TRBV12-4
D gene: TRBD1
clone size: .
J gene: TRBJ2-4

CDR3 DNA: TGTGCCAGCAGTGTGCGGGACGTTGCCTACGAGCAGTACTTC
CDR3 protein: CASSVRDVAYEQYF
V gene: TRBV6-1
D gene: .
clone size: .
J gene: TRBJ2-7